The subject of this entry is one T cell receptor beta chain. The target antigen is unknown. This entry belongs to a study of identical twins. TCRdb reprocessed the 5' RACE reads via MiXCR and lists one record per CDR3 protein. Of roughly 220,000 distinct CDR3 sequences listed, 6.5% were seen once; the top ten hold more than 14%. The study, taken as a whole, reports: Clonotypes of the beta chain that were abundant in cord blood carried fewer insertions (memory repertoires showed none).

J was trimmed by 11 bases and V by 5 bases; bases with no gene match: 12. CDR3 length: 13 amino acids. The germline CDR1 and CDR2 sequences are MNHNS and SASEGT. This sample also belongs to another study, concerning T cells expressing NK-cell markers. That work states: The study sequenced eight donors, seven HCMV-seropositive and one seronegative. Of the CD8+ T cell pool in several donors, roughly 1.0-8% was accounted for by dominant NKG2C+ clonotypes.

The sample comprised CD8+ T cells sorted from blood. V usage is TRBV6-1 and J usage is TRBJ2-7; TRBD2 matches at 7 bases. The sequence was obtained from a young woman in good health. CDR3 bases: TGTGCCAGCAGTAGCGGGACCTTAAATCGGGAGTACTTC. Its translation is CASSSGTLNREYF.